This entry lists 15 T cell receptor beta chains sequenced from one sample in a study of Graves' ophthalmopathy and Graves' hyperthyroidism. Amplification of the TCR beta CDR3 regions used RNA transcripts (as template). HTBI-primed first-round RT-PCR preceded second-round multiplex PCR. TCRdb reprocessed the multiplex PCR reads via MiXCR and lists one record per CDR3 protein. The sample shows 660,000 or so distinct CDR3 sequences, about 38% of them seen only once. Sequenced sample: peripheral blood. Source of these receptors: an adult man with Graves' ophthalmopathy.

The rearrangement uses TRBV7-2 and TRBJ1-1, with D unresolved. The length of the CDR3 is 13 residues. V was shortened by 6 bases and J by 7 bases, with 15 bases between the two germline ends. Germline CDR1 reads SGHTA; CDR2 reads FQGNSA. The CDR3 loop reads CASSPTGINEAFF. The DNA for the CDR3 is TGTGCCAGCAGTCCTACGGGGATAAATGAAGCTTTCTTT. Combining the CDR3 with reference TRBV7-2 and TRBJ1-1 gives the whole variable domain GAGVSQSPSNKVTEKGKDVELRCDPISGHTALYWYRQSLGQGLEFLIYFQGNSAPDKSGLPSDRFSAERTGGSVSTLTIQRTQQEDSAVYLCASSPTGINEAFFGQGTRLTVV.

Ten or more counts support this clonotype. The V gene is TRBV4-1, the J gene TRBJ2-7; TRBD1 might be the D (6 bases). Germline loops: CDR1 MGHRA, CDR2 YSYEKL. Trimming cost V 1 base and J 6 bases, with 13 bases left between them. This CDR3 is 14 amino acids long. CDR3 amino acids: CASSQGVTGIEQYF. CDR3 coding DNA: TGCGCCAGCAGCCAAGGGGTCACAGGGATCGAGCAGTACTTC.

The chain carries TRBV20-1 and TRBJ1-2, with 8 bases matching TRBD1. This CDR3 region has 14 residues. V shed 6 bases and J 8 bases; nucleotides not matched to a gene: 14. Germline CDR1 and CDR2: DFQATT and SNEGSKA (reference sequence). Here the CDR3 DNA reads TGCAGTGCACCCCGGGACAGGCAGGGAGGCGGCTACACCTTC. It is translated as CSAPRDRQGGGYTF.

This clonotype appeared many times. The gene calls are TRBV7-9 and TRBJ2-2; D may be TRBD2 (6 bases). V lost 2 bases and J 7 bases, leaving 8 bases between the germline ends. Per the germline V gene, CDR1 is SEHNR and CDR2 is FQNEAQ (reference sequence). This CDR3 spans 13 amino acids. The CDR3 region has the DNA TGTGCCAGCAGCTTACCCGGGAGCGGGGAGCTGTTTTTT. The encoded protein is CASSLPGSGELFF.

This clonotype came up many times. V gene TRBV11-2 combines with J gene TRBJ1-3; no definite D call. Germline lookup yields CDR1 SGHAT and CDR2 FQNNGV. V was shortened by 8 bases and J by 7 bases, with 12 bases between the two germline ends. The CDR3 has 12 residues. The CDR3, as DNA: TGTGCCAGCGGCCCAAGGGCGAACACCATATATTTT. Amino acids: CASGPRANTIYF. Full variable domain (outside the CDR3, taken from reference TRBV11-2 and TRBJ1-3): EAGVAQSPRYKIIEKRQSVAFWCNPISGHATLYWYQQILGQGPKLLIQFQNNGVVDDSQLPKDRFSAERLKGVDSTLKIQPAKLEDSAVYLCASGPRANTIYFGEGSWLTVV.

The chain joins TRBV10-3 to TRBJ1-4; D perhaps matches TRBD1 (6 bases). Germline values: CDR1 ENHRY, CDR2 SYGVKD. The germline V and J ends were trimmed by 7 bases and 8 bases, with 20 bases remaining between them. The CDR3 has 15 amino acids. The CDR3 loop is CAINEGVGRNEKLFF. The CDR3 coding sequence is TGTGCCATCAACGAGGGGGTGGGCAGGAACGAAAAACTGTTTTTT.

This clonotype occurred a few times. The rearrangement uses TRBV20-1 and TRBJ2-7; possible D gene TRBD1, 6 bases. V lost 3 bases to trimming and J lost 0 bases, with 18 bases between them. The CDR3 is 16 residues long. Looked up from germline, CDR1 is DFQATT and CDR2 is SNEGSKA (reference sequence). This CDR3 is CSARPGYRTDSYEQYF. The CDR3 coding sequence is TGCAGTGCTAGGCCTGGATACCGGACAGACTCCTACGAGCAGTACTTC.

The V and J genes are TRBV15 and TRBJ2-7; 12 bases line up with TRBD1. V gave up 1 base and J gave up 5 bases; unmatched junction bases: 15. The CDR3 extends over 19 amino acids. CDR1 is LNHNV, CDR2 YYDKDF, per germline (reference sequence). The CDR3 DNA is TGTGCCACCAGCAGAGGCTACACCGGGACAGGGGGCACTATCCACGAGCAGTACTTC. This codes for CATSRGYTGTGGTIHEQYF. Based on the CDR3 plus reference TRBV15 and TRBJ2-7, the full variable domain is DAMVIQNPRYQVTQFGKPVTLSCSQTLNHNVMYWYQQKSSQAPKLLFHYYDKDFNNEADTPDNFQSRRPNTSFCFLDIRSPGLGDTAMYLCATSRGYTGTGGTIHEQYFGPGTRLTVT.

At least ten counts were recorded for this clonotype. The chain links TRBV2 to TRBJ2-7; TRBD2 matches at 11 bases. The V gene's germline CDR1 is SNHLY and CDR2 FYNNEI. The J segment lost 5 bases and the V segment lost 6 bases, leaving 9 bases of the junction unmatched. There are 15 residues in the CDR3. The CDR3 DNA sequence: TGTGCCAGCAGGGTAACTAGCGGGAGCCAGAACGAGCAGTACTTC. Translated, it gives CASRVTSGSQNEQYF. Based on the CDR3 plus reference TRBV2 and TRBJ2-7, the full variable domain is EPEVTQTPSHQVTQMGQEVILRCVPISNHLYFYWYRQILGQKVEFLVSFYNNEISEKSEIFDDQFSVERPDGSNFTLKIRSTKLEDSAMYFCASRVTSGSQNEQYFGPGTRLTVT.

The CDR3 loop is CASSLDSREQYF. The CDR3 nucleotides are TGTGCCAGCAGCTTAGACAGCCGCGAGCAGTACTTC. The chain employs TRBV7-9 and TRBJ2-7; D is ambiguous. Germline-derived CDR1 and CDR2 are SEHNR and FQNEAQ (reference sequence). V was trimmed by 1 base and J by 6 bases, leaving 7 bases between them. The CDR3 is 12 residues long. The variable domain in full, completed from reference TRBV7-9 and TRBJ2-7, reads DTGVSQNPRHKITKRGQNVTFRCDPISEHNRLYWYRQTLGQGPEFLTYFQNEAQLEKSRLLSDRFSAERPKGSFSTLEIQRTEQGDSAMYLCASSLDSREQYFGPGTRLTVT.

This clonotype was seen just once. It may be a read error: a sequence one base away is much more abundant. The chain's CDR3 is CASSSRGKGYAF. In DNA, the CDR3 is TGCGCCAGCAGCTCAAGGGGAAAGGGCTACGCCTTC. The J gene is TRBJ1-2, the V gene TRBV5-1, with D possibly TRBD1 on 5 matching bases. Germline V gene lookup returns CDR1 SGHRS and CDR2 YFSETQ. CDR3 length: 12 residues.

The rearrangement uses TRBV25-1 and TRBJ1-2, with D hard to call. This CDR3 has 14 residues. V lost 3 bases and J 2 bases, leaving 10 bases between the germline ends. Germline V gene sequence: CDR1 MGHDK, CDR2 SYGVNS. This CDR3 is CASSDQGNNYGYTF. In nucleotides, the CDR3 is TGTGCCAGCAGTGATCAAGGGAACAACTATGGCTACACCTTC.

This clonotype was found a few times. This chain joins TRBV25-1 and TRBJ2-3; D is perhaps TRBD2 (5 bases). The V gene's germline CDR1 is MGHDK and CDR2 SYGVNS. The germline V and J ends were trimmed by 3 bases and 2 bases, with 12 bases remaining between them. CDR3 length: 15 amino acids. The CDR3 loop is CASSDARANTDTQYF. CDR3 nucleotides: TGTGCCAGCAGTGACGCGCGGGCCAACACAGATACGCAGTATTTT.

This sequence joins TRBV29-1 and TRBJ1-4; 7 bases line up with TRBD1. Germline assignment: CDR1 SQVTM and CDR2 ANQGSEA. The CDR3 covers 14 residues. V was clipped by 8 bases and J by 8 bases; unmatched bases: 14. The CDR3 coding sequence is TGCAGCTCACCACCGAACGACAGGGACGAAAAACTGTTTTTT. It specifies CSSPPNDRDEKLFF.

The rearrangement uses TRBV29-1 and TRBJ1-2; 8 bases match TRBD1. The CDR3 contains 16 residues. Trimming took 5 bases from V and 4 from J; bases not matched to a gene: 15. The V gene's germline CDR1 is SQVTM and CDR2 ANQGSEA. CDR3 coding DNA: TGCAGCGTTCTCCAGGGGGCCGGGGGCGAGACCTATGGCTACACCTTC. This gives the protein CSVLQGAGGETYGYTF.